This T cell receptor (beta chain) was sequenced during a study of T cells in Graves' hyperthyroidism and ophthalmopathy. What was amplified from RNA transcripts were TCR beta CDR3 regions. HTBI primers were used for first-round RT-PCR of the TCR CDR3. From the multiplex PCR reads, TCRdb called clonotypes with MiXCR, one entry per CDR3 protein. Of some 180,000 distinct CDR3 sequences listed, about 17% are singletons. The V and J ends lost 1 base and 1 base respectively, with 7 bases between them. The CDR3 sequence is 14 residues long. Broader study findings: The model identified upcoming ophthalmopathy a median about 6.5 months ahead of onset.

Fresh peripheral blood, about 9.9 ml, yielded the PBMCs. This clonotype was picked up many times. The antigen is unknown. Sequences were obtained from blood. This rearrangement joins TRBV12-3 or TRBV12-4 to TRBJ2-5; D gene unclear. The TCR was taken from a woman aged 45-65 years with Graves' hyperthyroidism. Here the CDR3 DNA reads TGTGCCAGCAGTTTAGAGGCCAGCCAAGAGACCCAGTACTTC. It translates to CASSLEASQETQYF.